The clone carrying this T cell receptor (beta chain) was observed once. Its antigen is currently unknown. The sample belongs to a study of cytomegalovirus exposure and HLA in healthy donors. Overall study findings and caveats: Most TCR beta V segments were productive about 90% or about 30% of the time in an earlier analysis. A later analysis found most CMV-associated TCR beta chains apparently HLA-restricted.

Primers for the PCR totalled 60 Vbeta and 13 Jbeta. This table comes from immunoSEQ multiplex PCR, and its TCRdb copy is limited to in-frame clones, with some not included. The data show under 55,000 clones, 55% to 75% seen once. This CDR3 contains 13 residues. Trimming stripped 3 bases from V and 5 bases from J, with 10 bases between. Per the germline V gene, CDR1 is LNHDA and CDR2 is SQIVND (reference sequence). The gene calls are TRBV19 and TRBJ1-2, with unresolved D. Material: PBMCs. This receptor was taken from a woman aged 25 to 45 in good health and CMV-seronegative. CDR3 coding DNA: TGTGCCAGTAGTATGTTCCCAGAATATGGCTACACCTTC. Protein: CASSMFPEYGYTF. The full variable domain, in which reference TRBV19 and TRBJ1-2 provide the parts outside the CDR3, is DGGITQSPKYLFRKEGQNVTLSCEQNLNHDAMYWYRQDPGQGLRLIYYSQIVNDFQKGDIAEGYSVSREKKESFPLTVTSAQKNPTAFYLCASSMFPEYGYTFGSGTRLTVV.